This TCR beta chain appears in the sequencing data of a study of T cells in Graves' hyperthyroidism and ophthalmopathy. If no ophthalmopathy progression occurred within 18 months, Graves' hyperthyroidism was stable. Trimming left V 3 bases short and J 6 bases short, with 15 bases between. Germline assignment: CDR1 WNHNN and CDR2 SYGVQD (reference sequence). This CDR3 region has 14 residues. The CDR3 regions of TCR beta were amplified from RNA transcripts. When the TCR CDR3 underwent first-round RT-PCR, the HTBI primer set was used. MiXCR, run by TCRdb on the multiplex PCR reads, gives a single entry per CDR3 protein. The sample consists of roughly 570,000 distinct CDR3 sequences, about 43% of them appearing once.

This TCR was sampled from a woman aged 18-29 years with Graves' hyperthyroidism. The sample taken for sequencing was peripheral blood or thyroid tissue (not recorded which). The rearrangement uses TRBV10-1 and TRBJ2-7; D gene ambiguous. The CDR3 sequence: CASSDRAGRAEQYF. Written as DNA, the CDR3 is TGCGCCAGCAGTGATCGGGCCGGGCGCGCCGAGCAGTACTTC.